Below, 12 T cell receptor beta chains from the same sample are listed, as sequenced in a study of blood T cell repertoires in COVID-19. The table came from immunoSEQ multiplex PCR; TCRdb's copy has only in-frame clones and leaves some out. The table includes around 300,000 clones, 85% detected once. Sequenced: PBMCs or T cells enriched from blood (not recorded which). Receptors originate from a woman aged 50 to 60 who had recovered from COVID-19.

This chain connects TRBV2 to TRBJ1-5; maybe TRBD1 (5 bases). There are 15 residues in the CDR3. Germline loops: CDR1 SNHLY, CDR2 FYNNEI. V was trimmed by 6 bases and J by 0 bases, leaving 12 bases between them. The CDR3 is CASRVTGDSNQPQHF. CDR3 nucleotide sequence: TGTGCCAGCAGAGTCACAGGAGATAGCAATCAGCCCCAGCATTTT.

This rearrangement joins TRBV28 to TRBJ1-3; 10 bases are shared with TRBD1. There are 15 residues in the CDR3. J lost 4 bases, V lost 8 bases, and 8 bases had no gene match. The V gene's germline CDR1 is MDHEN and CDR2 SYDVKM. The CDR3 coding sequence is TGTGCCAGCTGCGACAGGGGGCCCAAGGGAAACACCATATATTTT. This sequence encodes CASCDRGPKGNTIYF.

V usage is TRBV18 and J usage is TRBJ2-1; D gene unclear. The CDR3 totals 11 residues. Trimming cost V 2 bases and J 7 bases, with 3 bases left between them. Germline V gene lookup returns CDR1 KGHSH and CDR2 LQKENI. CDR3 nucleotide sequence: TGTGCCAGCTCACCAGCGAATGAGCAGTTCTTC. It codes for CASSPANEQFF.

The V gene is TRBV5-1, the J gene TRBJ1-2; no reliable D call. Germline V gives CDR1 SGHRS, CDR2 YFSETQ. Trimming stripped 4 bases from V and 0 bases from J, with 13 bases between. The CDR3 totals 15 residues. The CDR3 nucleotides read TGCGCCAGCAGCATGGCATCGAGTGCTAACTATGGCTACACCTTC. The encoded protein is CASSMASSANYGYTF.

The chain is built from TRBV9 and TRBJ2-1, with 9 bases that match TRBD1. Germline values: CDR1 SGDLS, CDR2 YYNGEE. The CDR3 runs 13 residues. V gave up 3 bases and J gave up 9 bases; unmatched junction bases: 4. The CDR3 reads CASSAGTGTEQFF. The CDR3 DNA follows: TGTGCCAGCAGCGCTGGGACAGGGACTGAGCAGTTCTTC. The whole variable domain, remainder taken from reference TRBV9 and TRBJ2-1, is DSGVTQTPKHLITATGQRVTLRCSPRSGDLSVYWYQQSLDQGLQFLIQYYNGEERAKGNILERFSAQQFPDLHSELNLSSLELGDSALYFCASSAGTGTEQFFGPGTRLTVL.

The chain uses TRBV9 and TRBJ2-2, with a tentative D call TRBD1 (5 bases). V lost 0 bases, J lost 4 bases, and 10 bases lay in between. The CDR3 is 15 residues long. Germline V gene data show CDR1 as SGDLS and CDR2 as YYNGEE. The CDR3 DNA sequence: TGTGCCAGCAGCGTAGAAGGGGTGCGCACCGGGGAGCTGTTTTTT. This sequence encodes CASSVEGVRTGELFF.

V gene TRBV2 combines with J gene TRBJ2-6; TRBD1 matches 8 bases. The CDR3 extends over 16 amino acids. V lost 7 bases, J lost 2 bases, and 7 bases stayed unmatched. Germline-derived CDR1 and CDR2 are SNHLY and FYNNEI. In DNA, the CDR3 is TGTGCCAGCAAGAAAGCGGACAGGGCTGGGGCCAACGTCCTGACTTTC. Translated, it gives CASKKADRAGANVLTF.

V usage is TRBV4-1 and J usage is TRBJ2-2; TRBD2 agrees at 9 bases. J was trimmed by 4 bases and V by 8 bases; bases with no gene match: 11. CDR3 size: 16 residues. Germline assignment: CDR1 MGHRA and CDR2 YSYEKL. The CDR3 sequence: CASAPLAGSITGELFF. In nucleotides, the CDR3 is TGCGCCAGCGCTCCTCTAGCGGGAAGTATCACCGGGGAGCTGTTTTTT.

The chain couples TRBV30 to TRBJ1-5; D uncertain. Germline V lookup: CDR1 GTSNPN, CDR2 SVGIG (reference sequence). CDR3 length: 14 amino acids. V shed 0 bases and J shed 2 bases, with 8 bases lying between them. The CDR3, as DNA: TGTGCCTGGAGTGTGGCCGGGGGCAATCAGCCCCAGCATTTT. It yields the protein CAWSVAGGNQPQHF. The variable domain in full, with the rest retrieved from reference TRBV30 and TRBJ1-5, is SQTIHQWPATLVQPVGSPLSLECTVEGTSNPNLYWYRQAAGRGLQLLFYSVGIGQISSEVPQNLSASRPQDRQFILSSKKLLLSDSGFYLCAWSVAGGNQPQHFGDGTRLSIL.

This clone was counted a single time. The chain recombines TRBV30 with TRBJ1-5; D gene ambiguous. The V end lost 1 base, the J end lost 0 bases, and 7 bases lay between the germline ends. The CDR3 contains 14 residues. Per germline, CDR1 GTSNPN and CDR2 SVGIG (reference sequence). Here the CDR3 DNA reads TGTGCCTGGAGTGGTACATATAGCAATCAGCCCCAGCATTTT. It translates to CAWSGTYSNQPQHF.

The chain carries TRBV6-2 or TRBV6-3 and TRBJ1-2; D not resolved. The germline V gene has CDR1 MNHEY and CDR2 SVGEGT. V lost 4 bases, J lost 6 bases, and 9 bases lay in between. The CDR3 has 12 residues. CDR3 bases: TGTGCCAGCAGTTTCGTCCTAGATGGCTACACCTTC. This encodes CASSFVLDGYTF.

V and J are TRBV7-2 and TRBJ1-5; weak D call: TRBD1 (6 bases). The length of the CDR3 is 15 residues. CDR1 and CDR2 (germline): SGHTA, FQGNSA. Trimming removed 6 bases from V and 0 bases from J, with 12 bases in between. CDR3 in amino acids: CASSPGTISNQPQHF. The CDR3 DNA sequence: TGTGCCAGCAGTCCCGGGACAATTAGCAATCAGCCCCAGCATTTT. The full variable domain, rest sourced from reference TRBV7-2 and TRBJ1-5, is GAGVSQSPSNKVTEKGKDVELRCDPISGHTALYWYRQSLGQGLEFLIYFQGNSAPDKSGLPSDRFSAERTGGSVSTLTIQRTQQEDSAVYLCASSPGTISNQPQHFGDGTRLSIL.